Each of the 9 T cell receptor beta chains below was sequenced from the same sample in a study of PD-1 blockade in classical Hodgkin lymphoma. The repertoire was sequenced with immunoSEQ multiplex PCR; TCRdb's copy has only in-frame clones and lacks some. In the table there are 11,000 to 15,000 clones, over 80% of which are singletons. Time point reported: newly diagnosed, previously untreated cHL patient sample. Applied to thawed PBMCs, magnetic negative selection was the method used to isolate CD8+ T cells. Sequencing was carried out using CD8+ T cells from blood. These TCRs come from a human donor with classical Hodgkin lymphoma.

CDR3 nucleotide sequence: TGTGCCAGCAGCCGCCGCCTACCGGGACAGGTACTAGCGGGCGGGGGGAATGAGCAGTTCTTC. As protein: CASSRRLPGQVLAGGGNEQFF. The rearrangement uses TRBV27 and TRBJ2-1; maybe TRBD2 (9 bases). Germline V gene lookup returns CDR1 MNHEY and CDR2 SMNVEV (reference sequence). The CDR3 has 21 amino acids. V was clipped by 6 bases and J by 7 bases, with 37 bases between them.

This chain joins TRBV4-1 and TRBJ1-4, with D possibly being TRBD1 (6 bases). The ends were cut back, 1 base at V and 7 bases at J, with 13 bases in the middle. Germline V CDR1 and CDR2: MGHRA, YSYEKL. The CDR3 totals 15 residues. This chain's CDR3 is CASSQGGGLGEKLFF. DNA of the CDR3: TGCGCCAGCAGCCAAGGAGGGGGGCTTGGTGAAAAACTGTTTTTT.

The gene calls are TRBV4-1 and TRBJ2-1, with 10 bases matching TRBD2. The CDR3 spans 17 residues. CDR1 is MGHRA, CDR2 YSYEKL, per germline. V was clipped by 1 base and J by 2 bases; unmatched bases: 5. Here the CDR3 reads CASSQAGLAVTYNEQFF. DNA of the CDR3: TGCGCCAGCAGCCAAGCCGGACTAGCGGTTACCTACAATGAGCAGTTCTTC.

The chain carries TRBV11-2 and TRBJ2-3, with D possibly TRBD2 on 5 matching bases. Germline values: CDR1 SGHAT, CDR2 FQNNGV. The CDR3 covers 15 residues. The V and J ends lost 2 bases and 8 bases respectively, with 17 bases between them. The CDR3 DNA reads TGTGCCAGCAGCTTACAAGAACTAGAGCACGGTACGCAGTATTTT. It specifies CASSLQELEHGTQYF.

The chain employs TRBV21-1 and TRBJ2-7. TRBV21-1 is deemed a pseudogene. The CDR3 has 14 amino acids. CDR3 in amino acids: CASSSLGPPGEQYV. The CDR3 DNA is TGTGCCAGCAGCAGTCTTGGACCCCCGGGCGAGCAGTACGTC.

The chain links TRBV5-4 to TRBJ2-1; D may be TRBD2 (6 bases). Trimming shortened V by 2 bases and J by 7 bases, and 13 bases separated the two germline ends. The CDR3 runs to 14 residues. Germline V gene data show CDR1 as SGHNT and CDR2 as YYREEE (reference sequence). CDR3 sequence reads: CASSFWVAENEQFF. The CDR3 DNA sequence: TGTGCCAGCAGCTTCTGGGTAGCGGAGAATGAGCAGTTCTTC.

CDR3: CASSITRTGANVLTF. CDR3 in DNA: TGTGCCAGTAGTATTACACGGACTGGGGCCAACGTCCTGACTTTC. J is TRBJ2-6 and V is TRBV19; no clear D. Germline CDR1 LNHDA, CDR2 SQIVND (reference sequence). V shed 3 bases and J shed 2 bases, with 8 bases lying between them. The CDR3 runs 15 residues.

The chain employs TRBV7-8 and TRBJ1-5; a weak D match, TRBD1 (6 bases). The V gene's germline CDR1 is SGHVS and CDR2 FQNEAQ. V lost 7 bases and J lost 0, with 13 bases in between. The CDR3 spans 15 residues. The CDR3 DNA sequence: TGTGCCAGCACCTCAAAGGGGGATAGCAATCAGCCCCAGCATTTT. Translation gives CASTSKGDSNQPQHF. The full variable domain, in which reference TRBV7-8 and TRBJ1-5 provide the parts outside the CDR3, is GAGVSQSPRYKVAKRGQDVALRCDPISGHVSLFWYQQALGQGPEFLTYFQNEAQLDKSGLPSDRFFAERPEGSVSTLKIQRTQQEDSAVYLCASTSKGDSNQPQHFGDGTRLSIL.

This clone was detected a few times. V gene TRBV25-1 combines with J gene TRBJ1-2; D gene uncertain. The germline V and J ends were trimmed by 2 bases and 4 bases, with 8 bases remaining between them. Germline CDR1 MGHDK, CDR2 SYGVNS. CDR3 size: 13 residues. DNA for the CDR3: TGTGCCAGCAGTGAAAGCGGGAGCTATGGCTACACCTTC. This encodes CASSESGSYGYTF.